The 25 T cell receptor beta chains given below trace back to one sample, sequenced in a study of vaccination and CD4 T cells after COVID-19 (dated by TCRdb to 2022 to 2024). The library was produced with PCR. The listed sequencing device is Illumina iSeq 100. DNA from cultured CD4+ T cells was subjected to TCR sequencing with the Oncomine TCR Beta short-read assay at the Johns Hopkins FTIC core. In TCRdb, the public reads were trimmed at Q25 with fastp and aligned with MiXCR, with productive beta chains retained. Every entry covers one CDR3 protein and lists the most common genes and DNA from its rows. For this sample the table gives about 15,000 distinct CDR3 sequences, of which around a fifth were detected only once. The ten most abundant clones make up about 12% of the sample. The antigens these receptors bind are not known. Per the publication, the treatment or condition label means: roughly 11-day PBMC culture with coronavirus spike peptide pools or control peptides (ViraFEST assay).

This specimen was CD4+ T cells from blood, cultured in vitro, taken before SARS-CoV-2 vaccination. These TCRs come from a human donor who received a COVID-19 vaccine.

This clonotype was seen only once. The V gene is TRBV5-5, the J gene TRBJ2-6; D perhaps matches TRBD2 (6 bases). Trimming shortened V by 2 bases and J by 2 bases, and 26 bases separated the two germline ends. The CDR3 is made up of 21 amino acids. CDR1 and CDR2 (germline): SGHKS, YYEKEE (reference sequence). The CDR3 sequence: CASSLRNLGGMRGPGANVLTF. The CDR3 DNA follows: TGTGCCAGCAGCTTACGTAATCTGGGGGGTATGCGTGGTCCTGGGGCCAACGTCCTGACTTTC.

The table lists this clonotype with a few counts. One junction end disagrees with the germline gene, perhaps due to a read error. The chain joins TRBV6-5 to TRBJ2-4; D is unresolved. There are 11 residues in the CDR3. CDR1 and CDR2 from the germline V gene are MNHEY and SVGAGI. The CDR3 loop reads CASSYDSRLSF. Here the CDR3 DNA reads TGTGCCAGCAGTTACGACTCGAGGTTGAGCTTC.

This chain uses TRBV6-1 with TRBJ1-2; perhaps TRBD1 as D (5 bases). Per the germline V gene, CDR1 is MNHNS and CDR2 is SASEGT. The CDR3 has 12 residues. V lost 7 bases to trimming and J lost 8 bases, with 14 bases between them. The CDR3 region has the DNA TGTGCCAGCAACATAGGGGAGATAGGCTACACCTTC. As protein: CASNIGEIGYTF.

Comments on this clonotype: Germline and junction disagree at one end, which may indicate a read error. The V gene is TRBV30, the J gene TRBJ1-3; no clear D. CDR3 size: 13 residues. CDR1 is GTSNPN and CDR2 is SVGIG in the germline V gene (reference sequence). The CDR3 nucleotides read TGTGGCTGGAACAGAGGCTCTGGAAACACCATATATTTT. It translates to CGWNRGSGNTIYF.

This clonotype has only a few counts. The V call is TRBV5-4, the J call TRBJ2-2, with D unclear. From germline, CDR1 is SGHNT and CDR2 YYREEE (reference sequence). V was shortened by 0 bases and J by 1 base, with 7 bases between the two germline ends. There are 15 residues in the CDR3. CDR3 nucleotide sequence: TGTGCCAGCAGCTTGGGGCCGGGGAACACCGGGGAGCTGTTTTTT. It is translated as CASSLGPGNTGELFF.

The CDR3 coding sequence is TGTGCCAGCAGCGAAGACGGGACTGGGGATGAAAAACTGTTTTTT. It translates to CASSEDGTGDEKLFF. The chain has TRBV11-3 and TRBJ1-4; TRBD1 might be the D (5 bases). Germline CDR1 is SGHNT and CDR2 is YENEEA. With 5 bases removed from V and 6 bases from J, the gap between germline ends came to 16 bases. CDR3 length: 15 amino acids.

The table lists this clonotype with a few counts. The gene calls are TRBV7-9 and TRBJ2-3, with D unresolved. Trimming left V 5 bases short and J 3 bases short, with 21 bases between. The CDR3 runs 17 residues. Germline assignment: CDR1 SEHNR and CDR2 FQNEAQ (reference sequence). DNA of the CDR3: TGTGCCAGCAGCCCCGTATGGATGGGCCGCGGAACAGATACGCAGTATTTT. This encodes CASSPVWMGRGTDTQYF.

This clonotype was detected only a few times. The gene calls are TRBV5-1 and TRBJ2-7; a possible D gene is TRBD1 (6 bases). Germline CDR1 and CDR2: SGHRS and YFSETQ. This CDR3 comprises 15 residues. The V gene lost 2 bases and the J gene lost 3 bases, with 15 bases spanning the gap. The chain's CDR3 is CASSLGGFRHYEQYF. In DNA, the CDR3 is TGCGCCAGCAGCTTAGGGGGTTTCCGTCACTACGAGCAGTACTTC.

This clonotype is deemed medium-sized. A read error may produce the germline difference seen at one junction end. The chain joins TRBV27 to TRBJ1-2; 12 nucleotides align to TRBD1. Germline V lookup: CDR1 MNHEY, CDR2 SMNVEV (reference sequence). The CDR3 totals 19 residues. The chain's CDR3 is CASSLSRGTGGEIAGGYTF. The CDR3, as DNA: TGTGCCAGCAGTCTATCGCGGGGGACAGGGGGCGAAATTGCCGGTGGCTACACCTTC.

This chain joins TRBV5-4 and TRBJ2-1; TRBD2 is a possible D gene (6 bases). With 8 bases removed from V and 1 base from J, the gap between germline ends came to 10 bases. Germline values: CDR1 SGHNT, CDR2 YYREEE (reference sequence). This CDR3 has 13 residues. Here the CDR3 DNA reads TGTGCCAGACGCGGGGAGTCCTACAATGAGCAGTTCTTC. This encodes CARRGESYNEQFF.

The chain carries TRBV10-3 and TRBJ1-6, with unresolved D. This CDR3 comprises 14 residues. The germline V gene encodes CDR1 ENHRY and CDR2 SYGVKD. V shed 6 bases and J shed 7 bases, with 13 bases lying between them. CDR3 in amino acids: CAISQSDGNSPLHF. Here the CDR3 DNA reads TGTGCCATCAGCCAATCGGACGGGAATTCACCCCTCCACTTT.

The V call is TRBV7-6, the J call TRBJ2-1, with unresolved D. This CDR3 has 13 amino acids. V was pared by 1 base and J by 4 bases, with 5 bases between. Germline CDR1 reads SGHVS; CDR2 reads FNYEAQ. In DNA form, the CDR3 reads TGTGCCAGCAGCTTAGTGCTTTACAATGAGCAGTTCTTC. It codes for CASSLVLYNEQFF.

The chain recombines TRBV5-1 with TRBJ1-4; 10 nucleotides line up with TRBD1. Germline V CDR1 and CDR2: SGHRS, YFSETQ. Trimming cost V 7 bases and J 7 bases; bases outside gene matches: 13. The CDR3 sequence is 16 residues long. CDR3 sequence reads: CASYPGTGDGSEKLFF. In DNA, the CDR3 is TGCGCCAGCTATCCCGGGACAGGGGATGGGAGTGAAAAACTGTTTTTT.

This clonotype was seen a few times. The chain carries TRBV20-1 and TRBJ2-7; 7 nucleotides agree with TRBD1. Germline V lookup: CDR1 DFQATT, CDR2 SNEGSKA (reference sequence). The V segment lost 6 bases and the J segment 2 bases; nucleotides outside the gene matches: 10. The CDR3 consists of 14 residues. CDR3 region: CSAYNLDRAYEQYF. The CDR3, as DNA: TGCAGTGCCTACAACCTTGACAGGGCCTACGAGCAGTACTTC.

The sample holds a few counts of this clonotype. The chain couples TRBV20-1 to TRBJ1-5; 10 bases map to TRBD1. This CDR3 is 14 amino acids long. Trimming cost V 5 bases and J 2 bases; bases outside gene matches: 3. Germline CDR1 reads DFQATT; CDR2 reads SNEGSKA (reference sequence). The CDR3 region is CSALGTGGNQPQHF. DNA of the CDR3: TGCAGTGCTCTCGGGACAGGGGGCAATCAGCCCCAGCATTTT.

This clonotype appeared a few times. V and J are TRBV25-1 and TRBJ2-3; 9 bases align to TRBD2. Germline-derived CDR1 and CDR2 are MGHDK and SYGVNS. The ends lost 11 bases at V and 6 bases at J; junction bases unmatched: 15. The CDR3 is 15 residues long. DNA for the CDR3: TGTGCCTCCCAACACGGCGGGGGGGCTACGGATACGCAGTATTTT. This encodes CASQHGGGATDTQYF.

The J gene is TRBJ2-7, the V gene TRBV7-9; D is unresolved. The CDR3 is 12 residues long. Germline loops: CDR1 SEHNR, CDR2 FQNEAQ (reference sequence). V was pared by 1 base and J by 2 bases, with 3 bases between. The CDR3 nucleotides read TGTGCCAGCAGCTTAGGTGCCTACGAGCAGTACTTC. Translating it yields CASSLGAYEQYF.

The chain uses TRBV7-9 and TRBJ2-1; TRBD2 matches 7 bases. V shed 5 bases and J 8 bases; nucleotides not matched to a gene: 3. Germline V gives CDR1 SEHNR, CDR2 FQNEAQ (reference sequence). This CDR3 spans 12 amino acids. CDR3 DNA sequence: TGTGCCAGCAGCCTTGGGGGGGATGAGCAGTTCTTC. This gives the protein CASSLGGDEQFF.

The rearrangement uses TRBV7-7 and TRBJ1-3; D gene unclear. CDR3 size: 13 residues. CDR1 is SSHAT and CDR2 is FNYEAQ in the germline V gene (reference sequence). Trimming removed 1 base at V and 2 bases at J, with 3 bases between. The CDR3 here is CASSLGAGNTIYF. The CDR3 nucleotides are TGTGCCAGCAGCTTAGGAGCTGGAAACACCATATATTTT.

V usage is TRBV5-1 and J usage is TRBJ2-2; D perhaps matches TRBD2 (5 bases). The CDR3 is 18 residues long. CDR1 is SGHRS and CDR2 is YFSETQ in the germline V gene. V was clipped by 3 bases and J by 5 bases, with 23 bases between them. CDR3 sequence: CASSWGLGNLPGTGELFF. The CDR3 coding sequence is TGCGCCAGCAGCTGGGGTCTAGGAAACCTCCCGGGGACCGGGGAGCTGTTTTTT.

This clonotype came up a few times. The chain carries TRBV15 and TRBJ1-2; D not certain. Looked up from germline, CDR1 is LNHNV and CDR2 is YYDKDF (reference sequence). This CDR3 contains 12 residues. V dropped 3 bases and J dropped 0 bases, with 2 bases sitting between them. The CDR3 loop is CATSRSNYGYTF. In DNA form, the CDR3 reads TGTGCCACCAGCAGGTCTAACTATGGCTACACCTTC.

This clonotype was seen more than once but under ten times. This chain joins TRBV12-5 and TRBJ2-3; the D gene is possibly TRBD1 (8 bases). Per germline, CDR1 LGHNT and CDR2 FRNRAP. The CDR3 is 15 residues long. Trimming took 7 bases from V and 5 from J, leaving 19 bases between them. CDR3 nucleotides: TGTGCTAGTGTTCCCCAGGGGGCGGGAGAAGATACGCAGTATTTT. It translates to CASVPQGAGEDTQYF.

The rearrangement uses TRBV5-5 and TRBJ2-4, with 8 bases identical to TRBD2. J gave up 7 bases and V 6 bases, and 12 bases lay outside the gene matches. This CDR3 spans 15 amino acids. Germline V CDR1 and CDR2: SGHKS, YYEKEE (reference sequence). CDR3 bases: TGTGCCAGCACCCAGGCGGGGGGCCGGGGGAACATTCAGTACTTC. It translates to CASTQAGGRGNIQYF. Combining the CDR3 with reference TRBV5-5 and TRBJ2-4 gives the whole variable domain DAGVTQSPTHLIKTRGQQVTLRCSPISGHKSVSWYQQVLGQGPQFIFQYYEKEERGRGNFPDRFSARQFPNYSSELNVNALLLGDSALYLCASTQAGGRGNIQYFGAGTRLSVL.

This clonotype was observed a handful of times. The chain combines TRBV20-1 with TRBJ2-5, with TRBD1 as a possible D gene (5 bases). The CDR3 consists of 14 residues. V was cut by 0 bases and J by 5 bases, with 13 bases left in between. Per the germline V gene, CDR1 is DFQATT and CDR2 is SNEGSKA (reference sequence). The CDR3 protein is CSARDLAGWETQYF. DNA of the CDR3: TGCAGTGCTAGAGATCTGGCAGGGTGGGAGACCCAGTACTTC.

By share, this clonotype counts as medium-sized. The chain carries TRBV20-1 and TRBJ1-3, with D uncertain. This CDR3 region has 15 residues. The V and J ends lost 0 bases and 2 bases respectively, with 11 bases between them. Germline CDR1 is DFQATT and CDR2 is SNEGSKA (reference sequence). The CDR3 here is CSARDLRVTGNTIYF. The CDR3 DNA reads TGCAGTGCTAGAGATCTGAGGGTGACTGGAAACACCATATATTTT.